The 20 T cell receptor beta chains below come from one sample, sequenced in a study of radiation and T cells in renal cell carcinoma. As for time point: blood 2 weeks post-SBRT. As to treatment: 15 Gy SBRT to primary tumor, nephrectomy 4 weeks later. Some clones are missing from TCRdb's copy, which holds only in-frame ones; the method was immunoSEQ multiplex PCR. The sample includes more than 65,000 clones, about 86% of them seen just once. Here the sequenced sample was blood, taken from a patient whose treatment included radiotherapy and nephrectomy. These receptors came from a woman aged 45-65 years with renal cell carcinoma.

V is TRBV6-1 and J is TRBJ2-5; TRBD2 matches 9 bases. V lost 5 bases and J lost 5; bases outside the gene matches: 9. CDR1 MNHNS and CDR2 SASEGT come from the germline V gene. There are 15 residues in the CDR3. The CDR3 spells CASSHVAGVQETQYF. CDR3 nucleotide sequence: TGTGCCAGCAGTCACGTAGCGGGGGTCCAGGAGACCCAGTACTTC.

The chain links TRBV10-3 to TRBJ2-2, with D perhaps matching TRBD2 (5 bases). V was trimmed by 8 bases and J by 0 bases, leaving 10 bases between them. This CDR3 has 14 amino acids. Germline-derived CDR1 and CDR2 are ENHRY and SYGVKD. CDR3 coding DNA: TGTGCCATCCGGGCTAGCCCGAACACCGGGGAGCTGTTTTTT. Amino acid sequence: CAIRASPNTGELFF.

J is TRBJ2-7 and V is TRBV14; possibly TRBD2 for D (5 bases). Between the trimmed V and J ends, which lost 4 bases and 6 bases, there was a span of 7 bases. The CDR3 length is 11 residues. Per the germline V gene, CDR1 is SGHDN and CDR2 is FVKESK. The CDR3 region is CASSPGLEQYF. In nucleotides, the CDR3 is TGTGCCAGCAGCCCCGGACTCGAGCAGTACTTC.

V and J are TRBV7-2 and TRBJ2-7, with D perhaps TRBD1 or TRBD2 (6 bases each). This CDR3 is built from 16 residues. Trimming took off 2 bases at V and 2 bases at J, with 16 bases between the two ends. Germline CDR1 and CDR2: SGHTA and FQGNSA. The CDR3 coding sequence is TGTGCCAGCAGCTTAAGGGGGGAGCGGCGTCCCTACGAGCAGTACTTC. Translating it yields CASSLRGERRPYEQYF.

This chain connects TRBV6-6 to TRBJ2-3, with D possibly matching TRBD1 (6 bases). Germline CDR1 MNHNY, CDR2 SVGAGI (reference sequence). Trimming pared 11 bases from V and 0 bases from J, leaving 9 bases between. The CDR3 contains 12 residues. CDR3 residues: CAGGRSTDTQYF. The CDR3 region has the DNA TGTGCCGGGGGCAGGAGCACAGATACGCAGTATTTT.

A remark on this clone: An end of the junction differs from the germline gene, which may be a read error. The J gene is TRBJ2-1, the V gene TRBV6-1; 8 bases match TRBD2. The CDR3 totals 16 residues. The germline V gene encodes CDR1 MNHNS and CDR2 SASEGT. CDR3 residues: CASSGTGTRSFNEQFF. The CDR3 DNA reads TGTGCCAGCAGTGGCACCGGGACTAGATCCTTCAATGAGCAGTTCTTC.

The chain employs TRBV6-5 and TRBJ1-2, with 8 positions matching TRBD1. CDR1 MNHEY and CDR2 SVGAGI come from the germline V gene. CDR3 length: 14 amino acids. After removal of 6 bases from V and 5 bases from J, the junction contained 8 bases not matched to a gene. In DNA, the CDR3 is TGTGCCAGCAGCGAAGGACAGGGAAGATATGGCTACACCTTC. This codes for CASSEGQGRYGYTF.

The chain has TRBV7-6 and TRBJ1-5; D gene uncertain. The germline V gene encodes CDR1 SGHVS and CDR2 FNYEAQ. Trimming took off 1 base at V and 1 base at J, with 5 bases between the two ends. The CDR3 runs 14 residues. The CDR3 nucleotides read TGTGCCAGCAGCTTAGTTTTAAGCAATCAGCCCCAGCATTTT. It specifies CASSLVLSNQPQHF.

The J gene is TRBJ2-2, the V gene TRBV5-4, with 8 bases that match TRBD2. The germline CDR1 and CDR2 sequences are SGHNT and YYREEE (reference sequence). The J segment lost 4 bases and the V segment lost 2 bases, leaving 10 bases of the junction unmatched. The CDR3 totals 17 residues. CDR3 sequence reads: CASSLIKREGPTGELFF. CDR3 DNA sequence: TGTGCCAGCAGCTTAATTAAACGGGAGGGCCCCACCGGGGAGCTGTTTTTT.

V and J are TRBV19 and TRBJ1-4; the D gene is possibly TRBD1 (5 bases). The CDR3 length is 16 residues. The V gene lost 3 bases and the J gene lost 0 bases, with 11 bases spanning the gap. The germline V gene has CDR1 LNHDA and CDR2 SQIVND (reference sequence). The CDR3 protein is CASSIQGWATNEKLFF. The CDR3 DNA reads TGTGCCAGTAGTATTCAGGGCTGGGCAACTAATGAAAAACTGTTTTTT.

The chain joins TRBV19 to TRBJ1-2, with D unresolved. Trimming shortened V by 2 bases and J by 4 bases, and 14 bases separated the two germline ends. CDR1 LNHDA and CDR2 SQIVND come from the germline V gene (reference sequence). The CDR3 runs 15 residues. CDR3 sequence reads: CASSIFGWFGYGYTF. CDR3 sequence (DNA): TGTGCCAGTAGTATATTCGGCTGGTTCGGCTATGGCTACACCTTC.

This rearrangement joins TRBV9 to TRBJ2-3, with D possibly TRBD2 on 6 matching bases. This CDR3 comprises 17 residues. Germline V gene data show CDR1 as SGDLS and CDR2 as YYNGEE. The V end lost 4 bases, the J end lost 3 bases, and 21 bases lay between the germline ends. CDR3 DNA sequence: TGTGCCAGCAGCCCTCAGGGAGGAGGGGAATCGACAGATACGCAGTATTTT. The encoded protein is CASSPQGGGESTDTQYF.

V is TRBV6-1 and J is TRBJ1-5, with TRBD1 identical over 7 bases. Germline V gene sequence: CDR1 MNHNS, CDR2 SASEGT. The CDR3 is made up of 14 amino acids. This CDR3 reads CGAWGGQFNQPQHF. Here the CDR3 DNA reads TGTGGCGCGTGGGGGGGACAGTTCAATCAGCCCCAGCATTTT.

The J gene is TRBJ1-4, the V gene TRBV4-2, with D possibly matching TRBD1 (5 bases). Trimming removed 1 base from V and 7 bases from J, with 19 bases in between. The CDR3 runs 17 residues. Germline-derived CDR1 and CDR2 are LGHNA and YNFKEQ. The CDR3 loop is CASSQGVLGGVGEKLFF. For the CDR3, the DNA is TGTGCCAGCAGCCAAGGGGTCCTTGGGGGGGTTGGTGAAAAACTGTTTTTT.

This chain uses TRBV27 with TRBJ2-7; 8 bases align to TRBD1. The CDR3 runs to 16 residues. V trimming: 5 bases; J trimming: 0 bases; junction bases outside the gene matches: 9. The germline gives CDR1 MNHEY, CDR2 SMNVEV (reference sequence). CDR3 nucleotide sequence: TGTGCCAGCAGTCCGCGACAGGGGTCGAGCTCCTACGAGCAGTACTTC. Its protein product is CASSPRQGSSSYEQYF.

The chain joins TRBV19 to TRBJ1-1; D may be TRBD1 (6 bases). V lost 6 bases and J lost 3, with 14 bases in between. This CDR3 region has 14 residues. The germline V gene encodes CDR1 LNHDA and CDR2 SQIVND (reference sequence). As DNA, the CDR3 is TGTGCCAGTAGACACAGGGAGGGGGACACTGAAGCTTTCTTT. Protein sequence: CASRHREGDTEAFF.

A single count supports this clone. The rearrangement links TRBV7-9 to TRBJ1-4; D uncertain. The CDR3 length is 14 residues. Germline assignment: CDR1 SEHNR and CDR2 FQNEAQ (reference sequence). Deletions cut 4 bases from V and 7 bases from J, with 13 bases between. DNA of the CDR3: TGTGCCAGCAGCTCCTCGCGCGAGGCTGAAAAACTGTTTTTT. Translating it yields CASSSSREAEKLFF.

The DNA for the CDR3 is TGTGCCAGCAGTTTATCGGGCGAGACCCAGTACTTC. This encodes CASSLSGETQYF. The rearrangement joins TRBV27 to TRBJ2-5; D is uncertain. Trimming took 0 bases from V and 5 from J, leaving 4 bases between them. The CDR3 extends over 12 amino acids. The germline V gene encodes CDR1 MNHEY and CDR2 SMNVEV (reference sequence).

The chain uses TRBV18 and TRBJ2-5; D gene ambiguous. The CDR3 has 13 residues. V lost 3 bases to trimming and J lost 5 bases, with 10 bases between them. Germline V gene lookup returns CDR1 KGHSH and CDR2 LQKENI. CDR3 sequence (DNA): TGTGCCAGCTCACCCCCTTCCGTGGAGACCCAGTACTTC. As protein: CASSPPSVETQYF.

This clone was recorded a few times. J is TRBJ2-5 and V is TRBV6-5; D possibly uses TRBD1 or TRBD2 (7 bases each). This CDR3 region has 16 residues. Trimming shortened V by 0 bases and J by 4 bases, and 15 bases separated the two germline ends. CDR1 and CDR2 (germline): MNHEY, SVGAGI. DNA of the CDR3: TGTGCCAGCAGTTACTCAGGCAGGGGGAGGGGAGAGACCCAGTACTTC. Translation gives CASSYSGRGRGETQYF.